This T cell receptor beta chain appears in the sequencing data of a study of OX40 agonist ivuxolimab in advanced cancers. Across the whole study: Patients were given ivuxolimab, an antibody that agonizes OX40 (CD134). Those enrolled were approximately 83% male, with a mean age of around 58 years and ages from roughly 20 to 85.

Findings and caveats of the study: Fewer expanded clones were found on average in CD4+ than in CD8+ T cells.

The CDR3 is 15 residues long. The germline gives CDR1 SEHNR, CDR2 FQNEAQ (reference sequence). The ends were cut back, 2 bases at V and 4 bases at J, with 12 bases in the middle. The assay was immunoSEQ multiplex PCR, and TCRdb's table has in-frame clones only and misses some. The sample has under 100,000 clones, 84% seen once. The table lists this clone with many counts. Its antigen remains unidentified. The chain combines TRBV7-9 with TRBJ1-5; D ambiguous. The source of this sequence is an adult with an advanced solid tumor such as melanoma, head and neck, liver or kidney cancer. Sequenced material: CD4+ or CD8+ T cells sorted from blood, taken in a trial of the OX40 agonist ivuxolimab. CDR3 region: CASSLSNDPNQPQHF. The CDR3 coding sequence is TGTGCCAGCAGCTTATCAAACGACCCAAATCAGCCCCAGCATTTT.